These 25 T cell receptor beta chains were sequenced from one sample in a study of a mutant IDH1 vaccine in newly diagnosed glioma. Antigens for these TCRs are unknown. Time point specified: week 47, end of study. All doses held 300 ug of mutant IDH1 20-mer peptide, with topical imiquimod. TCRdb keeps only in-frame clones here, not all; method: immunoSEQ multiplex PCR. The table records some 60,000 clones, roughly four fifths of them present only once. The sequences come from PBMCs, collected from a glioma patient whose treatment included an IDH1 peptide vaccine. These receptor sequences come from a woman aged 45-65 years with glioma.

The gene calls are TRBV10-3 and TRBJ2-5; TRBD1 matches at 11 bases. The CDR3 runs 14 residues. The V gene's germline CDR1 is ENHRY and CDR2 SYGVKD. V lost 6 bases to trimming and J lost 11 bases; unmatched junction nucleotides: 11. The CDR3: CAISRGQGAEEQYF. CDR3 nucleotide sequence: TGTGCCATCAGCCGCGGACAGGGGGCGGAGGAGCAGTACTTC.

The chain has TRBV15 and TRBJ1-2; possibly TRBD1 for D (5 bases). V was clipped by 5 bases and J by 3 bases, with 13 bases between them. Germline V lookup: CDR1 LNHNV, CDR2 YYDKDF (reference sequence). The CDR3 extends over 14 amino acids. The CDR3 region is CATSDGAGDYGYTF. CDR3 in DNA: TGTGCCACCAGCGACGGGGCCGGGGACTATGGCTACACCTTC.

This chain links TRBV6-5 with TRBJ1-5; D is perhaps TRBD1 (5 bases). Deletions cut 3 bases from V and 2 bases from J, with 11 bases between. The germline CDR1 and CDR2 sequences are MNHEY and SVGAGI. This CDR3 is 15 amino acids long. CDR3 amino acids: CASSYGGNGNQPQHF. The CDR3 DNA is TGTGCCAGCAGTTATGGGGGTAATGGCAATCAGCCCCAGCATTTT.

The genes are TRBV19 and TRBJ1-1, with TRBD1 matching over 7 bases. V was clipped by 8 bases and J by 3 bases; unmatched bases: 3. This CDR3 is built from 12 residues. Germline assignment: CDR1 LNHDA and CDR2 SQIVND (reference sequence). For the CDR3, the DNA is TGTGCCAGTGCGCAGGGGGACACTGAAGCTTTCTTT. Translation: CASAQGDTEAFF.

This chain connects TRBV11-2 to TRBJ2-5, with no clear D. CDR3 size: 14 residues. Looked up from germline, CDR1 is SGHAT and CDR2 is FQNNGV. Trimming took 5 bases from V and 2 from J, leaving 12 bases between them. CDR3 in DNA: TGTGCCAGCAGCCTCGGCTCAGGACAAGAGACCCAGTACTTC. As protein: CASSLGSGQETQYF.

The chain couples TRBV19 to TRBJ2-7; D may be TRBD1 or TRBD2 (5 bases each). CDR3 length: 14 residues. V was cut by 5 bases and J by 4 bases, with 15 bases left in between. Germline V lookup: CDR1 LNHDA, CDR2 SQIVND (reference sequence). In nucleotides, the CDR3 is TGTGCCAGTAGTCCCCCGGGGCAAAGTTACGAGCAGTACTTC. This translates into CASSPPGQSYEQYF.

This clone appeared a few times. The V gene is TRBV5-1, the J gene TRBJ1-4; D ambiguous. The V end was cut by 3 bases, the J end by 4 bases, with 7 bases between. Germline CDR1 and CDR2: SGHRS and YFSETQ. The CDR3 sequence is 13 residues long. The DNA of the CDR3 is TGCGCCAGCAGCTACGAAAGTAATGAAAAACTGTTTTTT. It yields the protein CASSYESNEKLFF.

V is TRBV27 and J is TRBJ1-5; TRBD1 agrees at 10 bases. Germline V CDR1 and CDR2: MNHEY, SMNVEV (reference sequence). J lost 4 bases, V lost 5 bases, and 5 bases had no gene match. This CDR3 has 15 amino acids. The chain's CDR3 is CASSRQGANNQPQHF. The DNA of the CDR3 is TGTGCCAGCAGTCGACAGGGGGCGAATAATCAGCCCCAGCATTTT.

The V call is TRBV5-1, the J call TRBJ2-5; TRBD1 aligns across 9 bases. The CDR3 runs to 15 residues. The V and J ends lost 3 bases and 6 bases, in that order; junction bases with no gene match: 9. CDR1 SGHRS and CDR2 YFSETQ come from the germline V gene. For the CDR3, the DNA is TGCGCCAGCAGCTCAACAACAGGGGGCGCGAAGACCCAGTACTTC. This encodes CASSSTTGGAKTQYF.

The sample holds one count of this clone. V and J are TRBV6-1 and TRBJ1-1; D possibly corresponds to TRBD1 (5 bases). Germline V gene lookup returns CDR1 MNHNS and CDR2 SASEGT. V gave up 7 bases and J gave up 11 bases, with 20 bases separating them. The CDR3 has 13 residues. Written as DNA, the CDR3 is TGTGCCAGCATAGGGAGGACATTTAATCGGGCTTTCTTT. Translation: CASIGRTFNRAFF.

Written as DNA, the CDR3 is TGCAGCGTCGGGATCCGACAGGGGAGAGGGGCCCAGTACTTC. This codes for CSVGIRQGRGAQYF. The chain employs TRBV29-1 and TRBJ2-5, with 8 bases fitting TRBD1. The CDR3 covers 14 residues. Germline loops: CDR1 SQVTM, CDR2 ANQGSEA. Trimming removed 6 bases from V and 9 bases from J; junction bases left unmatched: 15.

V gene TRBV20-1 combines with J gene TRBJ2-5, with D maybe TRBD2 (6 bases). The CDR3 has 11 amino acids. Trimming removed 7 bases from V and 3 bases from J, with 9 bases in between. Germline CDR1 is DFQATT and CDR2 is SNEGSKA (reference sequence). The CDR3 sequence: CSGGVKETQYF. The CDR3 region has the DNA TGCAGTGGGGGGGTAAAAGAGACCCAGTACTTC.

This clone was seen only a few times. The CDR3 loop reads CASSGRDKQYF. The CDR3 DNA reads TGTGCCAGCAGCGGAAGGGATAAGCAGTACTTC. The rearrangement uses TRBV7-9 and TRBJ2-7; D gene ambiguous. Germline V gene data show CDR1 as SEHNR and CDR2 as FQNEAQ (reference sequence). The CDR3 runs to 11 residues. V lost 5 bases, J lost 8 bases, and 10 bases lay in between.

The sample holds one count of this clone. The chain is built from TRBV11-2 and TRBJ1-6; 9 bases map to TRBD1. J lost 10 bases, V lost 5 bases, and 9 bases had no gene match. Germline V CDR1 and CDR2: SGHAT, FQNNGV. This CDR3 spans 15 amino acids. CDR3 nucleotide sequence: TGTGCCAGCAGCCCCAGGACAGGGGTGGAATCACCCCTCCACTTT. It translates to CASSPRTGVESPLHF.

This chain uses TRBV6-5 with TRBJ1-2; no reliable D call. Trimming took 6 bases from V and 6 from J, leaving 17 bases between them. CDR3 size: 14 residues. Germline V gene sequence: CDR1 MNHEY, CDR2 SVGAGI. The CDR3 region has the DNA TGTGCCAGCAGGTACAGCCGTGGTTGGGATGGCTACACCTTC. Translated: CASRYSRGWDGYTF.

The CDR3 DNA reads as TGTGCCAGCAGTTACCGACAGGGAAACACTGAAGCTTTCTTT. This codes for CASSYRQGNTEAFF. The chain links TRBV6-5 to TRBJ1-1, with 7 bases that match TRBD1. The CDR3 has 14 residues. The trim removed 2 bases at V and 2 bases at J, leaving 2 bases unmatched. Germline CDR1 is MNHEY and CDR2 is SVGAGI.

V gene TRBV18 combines with J gene TRBJ2-1, with TRBD1 identical over 9 bases. Germline V gene lookup returns CDR1 KGHSH and CDR2 LQKENI. Trimming removed 5 bases from V and 10 bases from J; junction bases left unmatched: 6. This CDR3 region has 13 residues. The DNA of the CDR3 is TGTGCCAGCTCAGTCACAGGGGGCAACGAGCAGTTCTTC. It is translated as CASSVTGGNEQFF. Drawing the rest from reference TRBV18 and TRBJ2-1, the complete variable domain is NAGVMQNPRHLVRRRGQEARLRCSPMKGHSHVYWYRQLPEEGLKFMVYLQKENIIDESGMPKERFSAEFPKEGPSILRIQQVVRGDSAAYFCASSVTGGNEQFFGPGTRLTVL.

This sequence joins TRBV2 and TRBJ2-5; D might be TRBD1 (5 bases). Germline-derived CDR1 and CDR2 are SNHLY and FYNNEI. This CDR3 has 14 residues. With 2 bases removed from V and 1 base from J, the gap between germline ends came to 8 bases. CDR3 region: CASSETQGQETQYF. For the CDR3, the DNA is TGTGCCAGCAGTGAAACCCAGGGCCAAGAGACCCAGTACTTC.

The rearrangement joins TRBV19 to TRBJ2-2; TRBD1 might be the D (6 bases). The CDR3 sequence is 13 residues long. Trimming stripped 5 bases from V and 7 bases from J, with 11 bases between. In germline, CDR1 is LNHDA, CDR2 SQIVND (reference sequence). The CDR3 DNA sequence: TGTGCCAGTAGTCAAACAGGGTACGGGGAGCTGTTTTTT. This sequence encodes CASSQTGYGELFF. Supplemented by reference TRBV19 and TRBJ2-2, the full variable domain reads DGGITQSPKYLFRKEGQNVTLSCEQNLNHDAMYWYRQDPGQGLRLIYYSQIVNDFQKGDIAEGYSVSREKKESFPLTVTSAQKNPTAFYLCASSQTGYGELFFGEGSRLTVL.

The chain couples TRBV6-5 to TRBJ1-4, with a weak D call TRBD1 (5 bases). Trimming shortened V by 4 bases and J by 0 bases, and 9 bases separated the two germline ends. The CDR3 has 15 amino acids. Germline CDR1 and CDR2: MNHEY and SVGAGI. Here the CDR3 reads CASSWGGPTNEKLFF. Here the CDR3 DNA reads TGTGCCAGCAGTTGGGGGGGACCAACTAATGAAAAACTGTTTTTT.

Only a few counts were recorded for this clone. The J gene is TRBJ2-7, the V gene TRBV5-1, with TRBD2 matching 8 bases. The V gene end was trimmed by 4 bases and the J gene end by 2 bases; junction bases not matched to a gene: 8. CDR3 length equals 15 residues. Germline V gives CDR1 SGHRS, CDR2 YFSETQ. In nucleotides, the CDR3 is TGCGCCAGCAGCATACTAGCGGACGCCACCTACGAGCAGTACTTC. It yields the protein CASSILADATYEQYF. Full variable domain (remainder filled in from reference TRBV5-1 and TRBJ2-7): KAGVTQTPRYLIKTRGQQVTLSCSPISGHRSVSWYQQTPGQGLQFLFEYFSETQRNKGNFPGRFSGRQFSNSRSEMNVSTLELGDSALYLCASSILADATYEQYFGPGTRLTVT.

V usage is TRBV9 and J usage is TRBJ1-6, with D perhaps TRBD1 (5 bases). Germline V gene data show CDR1 as SGDLS and CDR2 as YYNGEE. This CDR3 has 14 amino acids. The V end was cut by 5 bases, the J end by 7 bases, with 13 bases between. CDR3: CASSGGGENSPLHF. The CDR3 nucleotides read TGTGCCAGCAGTGGGGGGGGTGAAAATTCACCCCTCCACTTT.

The chain couples TRBV7-9 to TRBJ2-7; 8 positions agree with TRBD1. CDR1 is SEHNR, CDR2 FQNEAQ, per germline (reference sequence). CDR3 length: 13 residues. Trimming cost V 1 base and J 6 bases; bases outside gene matches: 2. Here the CDR3 DNA reads TGTGCCAGCAGCTTAGAGACAGGGGCCGAGCAGTACTTC. It translates to CASSLETGAEQYF.

The chain carries TRBV7-9 and TRBJ1-1; maybe TRBD1 (5 bases). CDR3 size: 14 residues. With 3 bases removed from V and 3 bases from J, the gap between germline ends came to 11 bases. Germline CDR1 reads SEHNR; CDR2 reads FQNEAQ (reference sequence). The CDR3, as DNA: TGTGCCAGCAGCTTCGCCTGGGGGGACACTGAAGCTTTCTTT. It encodes CASSFAWGDTEAFF.

The rearrangement links TRBV13 to TRBJ1-2; D perhaps matches TRBD1 (6 bases). Germline CDR1 PRHDT, CDR2 FYEKMQ (reference sequence). The CDR3 has 14 amino acids. Trimming took 6 bases from V and 7 from J, leaving 18 bases between them. The CDR3 region is CASRYTGYLGGYTF. The CDR3 DNA reads TGTGCCAGCAGATATACAGGGTATTTGGGTGGCTACACCTTC.